These T cell receptor beta chains were read from a single sample in a study of blood T cell repertoires in COVID-19. Sequenced by immunoSEQ multiplex PCR; TCRdb stores in-frame clones only, minus some. The repertoire has about 150,000 clones, more than 75% of them found once; the top ten carry 5.5% to 7.5%. Input material: peripheral blood. The source is an elderly man with acute or convalescent COVID-19. CDR3s include the opening cysteine and the closing phenylalanine or tryptophan. Clone size, where shown, is once, few, many, or a class for clones that have expanded.

J gene	clone size	V gene	CDR3 protein
TRBJ1-2	NA	TRBV6-6	CASSPQGEGGYTF
TRBJ2-3	NA	TRBV3-1/TRBV3-2	CASSTRLGDTQYF
TRBJ2-7	NA	TRBV27	CASSPLVRSYEQYF
TRBJ2-3	once	TRBV7-8	CAGRSLAGVDTDTQYF
TRBJ1-1	NA	TRBV5-8	CASSLATGTLMNTEAFF
TRBJ2-7	NA	TRBV21-1	CAAALAGAAPCEQYF
TRBJ1-2	NA	TRBV30	CAWSDWTGVGGGYTF
TRBJ1-3	NA	TRBV10-3	CAIKGQGSGNTIYF
TRBJ1-5	few	TRBV6-6	CASSRQVRNQPQHF
TRBJ1-6	NA	TRBV5-6	CASSLVGDRADSPLHF
TRBJ1-2	NA	TRBV27	CASSLSDRVGIYGYTF
TRBJ2-7	NA	TRBV4-1	CASSQRGPSYEQYF
TRBJ1-2	NA	TRBV5-1	CASSWGAGTDGYTF
TRBJ1-4	NA	TRBV16	CASSPSLGEIRSTNEKLFF
TRBJ2-7	NA	TRBV14	CASSQDTGGILEQYF
TRBJ2-2	NA	TRBV28	CASSSTSVVTGELFF
TRBJ1-1	NA	TRBV7-3	CASSLTHGDTEAFF
TRBJ2-1	NA	TRBV9	CASSVRGAGLAGGSNEQFF
TRBJ1-2	NA	TRBV7-3	CASSPDRVRGYTF
TRBJ2-7	NA	TRBV27	CASSLSAGGEQYF
TRBJ1-1	NA	TRBV12-3/TRBV12-4	CASSFGRNTEAFF
TRBJ1-2	NA	TRBV28	CASSSGTGGAVYGYTF
TRBJ2-1	NA	TRBV4-2	CASSHPGLRNNEQFF
TRBJ2-6	NA	TRBV4-1	CASSQDAGPGANVLTF
TRBJ1-5	once	TRBV29-1	CSVEIASNQPQHF
TRBJ2-2	NA	TRBV29-1	CSVRGNTGELFF
TRBJ1-5	NA	TRBV27	CASSSGNRGRGQPQHF
TRBJ1-3	NA	TRBV28	CAGKTGSGNTIYF
TRBJ1-1	NA	TRBV23-1	CASSHLQFFF
TRBJ1-6	NA	TRBV5-1	CASSSLENNSPLHF
TRBJ1-1	NA	TRBV15	CATSSGVNTEAFF
TRBJ1-6	NA	TRBV6-1	CASSEVAVRSGSPLHF
TRBJ2-2	NA	TRBV11-3	CASSLDRGSGELFF
TRBJ2-5	NA	TRBV3-1/TRBV3-2	CASSQGHQETQYF
TRBJ1-1	once	TRBV4-1	CASSFGTENTEAFF
TRBJ2-2	NA	TRBV5-1	CASSLTGQVITGELFF
TRBJ2-4	NA	TRBV3-1/TRBV3-2	CASSQAQRTGNIQYF
TRBJ2-5	NA	TRBV2	CASSGQGVETQYF
TRBJ2-3	NA	TRBV3-1/TRBV3-2	CASSQDGSLTDTQYF
TRBJ2-5	NA	TRBV30	CAWAGSLQETQYF
TRBJ1-6	NA	TRBV28	CASSPRPGQGNSPLHF
TRBJ2-3	NA	TRBV30	CAWSWGGSKDTQYF
TRBJ2-2	NA	TRBV5-5	CASSLFPGRNTGELFF
TRBJ2-1	NA	TRBV19	CASSTGTTKTNEQFF
TRBJ2-5	NA	TRBV11-2	CASSAGTGWQETQYF
TRBJ1-5	NA	TRBV28	CASSPGQEVGHQPQHF
TRBJ2-7	NA	TRBV5-4	CASSLPGTSGYEQYF
TRBJ1-4	NA	TRBV5-6	CASSLRGRNEKLFF
TRBJ2-2	few	TRBV12-3/TRBV12-4	CASRSFRELFF
TRBJ1-1	once	TRBV24-1	CATRSLGSEAFF